This TCR beta chain originates from a study of blood T cell repertoires in COVID-19. Across the whole study: Spain, Italy and the United States supplied samples that represented acute and convalescent COVID-19. Sample material is recorded as cDNA or gDNA derived from T cells, B-cell-depleted T cells, or PBMCs.

CDR1 is SGHRS and CDR2 is YFSETQ in the germline V gene. The J segment lost 0 bases and the V segment lost 5 bases, leaving 2 bases of the junction unmatched. The CDR3 spans 13 residues. Authors' analysis steps: Cell counts per sample came from amplifying reference gene primers. Only in-frame clones appear in the TCRdb table, and some are missing; sequencing was by immunoSEQ multiplex PCR. That table gives V, J and clone size, and the DNA gave D and trimming. The sample carries about 330,000 clones, under 90% recorded once. Participant age was roughly 18 to 89 years, and participants resided in roughly 25 US areas.

This receptor was identified in a woman aged 18-30 years who had recovered from COVID-19. The source material was PBMCs or T cells enriched from blood (not recorded which). J is TRBJ2-7 and V is TRBV5-1; 7 bases map to TRBD1. The CDR3 sequence is CASSRTGSYEQYF. The CDR3, as DNA: TGCGCCAGCAGTCGGACAGGCTCCTACGAGCAGTACTTC.